Each of the 23 T cell receptor beta chains below was sequenced from the same sample in a study of spatial heterogeneity in lung cancer. Study-wide points: Counts of expanded intratumoral alpha and beta TCRs tracked tumor mutation counts.

These TCRs are of unknown antigen specificity. TCRdb redid the calling of the 5' RACE reads with MiXCR, one entry per CDR3 protein. The sample includes about 15,000 distinct CDR3 sequences, under 7.5% seen only once; the top ten take 7.5% to 9.5%. Time point indicated: sample taken at primary tumor resection. Sequenced here: lung tumor tissue, sampled at surgery. Receptor source: a male donor with early-stage non-small cell lung cancer.

Ten or more counts support this clonotype. The genes are TRBV7-9 and TRBJ1-4, with a weak D call TRBD1 (5 bases). This CDR3 region has 14 residues. CDR1 and CDR2 from the germline V gene are SEHNR and FQNEAQ (reference sequence). With 5 bases removed from V and 4 bases from J, the gap between germline ends came to 11 bases. CDR3 protein: CASSTLTVNEKLFF. The CDR3 DNA reads as TGTGCCAGCAGCACTTTGACAGTTAATGAAAAACTGTTTTTT.

This clonotype was counted at least ten times. The rearrangement links TRBV10-3 to TRBJ2-7; D gene unclear. Trimming took 6 bases from V and 2 from J, leaving 14 bases between them. CDR1 and CDR2 from the germline V gene are ENHRY and SYGVKD. This CDR3 has 14 residues. The CDR3 DNA sequence: TGTGCCATCAGATCGGACGACGGACCCTACGAGCAGTACTTC. Protein sequence: CAIRSDDGPYEQYF.

This clonotype appeared many times. J is TRBJ2-2 and V is TRBV10-2, with D possibly TRBD1 on 6 matching bases. Germline lookup yields CDR1 WSHSY and CDR2 SAAADI. CDR3 size: 15 residues. The V gene lost 6 bases and the J gene lost 1 base, with 12 bases spanning the gap. As DNA, the CDR3 is TGCGCCAGCAGAGACTGGGGACAGAACACCGGGGAGCTGTTTTTT. Amino acid sequence: CASRDWGQNTGELFF.

The rearrangement joins TRBV20-1 to TRBJ2-1, with a tentative D call TRBD2 (6 bases). CDR1 DFQATT and CDR2 SNEGSKA come from the germline V gene (reference sequence). Between the trimmed V and J ends, which lost 0 bases and 7 bases, there was a span of 19 bases. This CDR3 is built from 16 residues. CDR3 amino acids: CSAREGPQIGGNEQFF. The DNA for the CDR3 is TGCAGTGCTAGAGAGGGACCTCAAATCGGAGGGAATGAGCAGTTCTTC.

This clonotype appeared many times. The chain uses TRBV10-2 and TRBJ1-5, with D tentatively TRBD1 (6 bases). There are 14 residues in the CDR3. Germline CDR1 and CDR2: WSHSY and SAAADI. V lost 6 bases and J 3 bases, leaving 12 bases between the germline ends. The CDR3 region is CASREGQVNQPQHF. The CDR3 bases are TGCGCCAGCAGGGAGGGACAAGTCAATCAGCCCCAGCATTTT.

The genes are TRBV29-1 and TRBJ2-3; 9 bases are shared with TRBD2. With V trimmed by 5 bases and J by 2 bases, 8 bases remained unmatched. There are 15 residues in the CDR3. The germline V gene has CDR1 SQVTM and CDR2 ANQGSEA. The CDR3 nucleotides are TGCAGCGTTAAGACTAGCGGAGGCTACACAGATACGCAGTATTTT. Translating it yields CSVKTSGGYTDTQYF.

The chain joins TRBV25-1 to TRBJ1-1; D not resolved. The V end was cut by 4 bases, the J end by 1 base, with 16 bases between. The CDR3 runs 16 residues. The V gene's germline CDR1 is MGHDK and CDR2 SYGVNS. CDR3 coding DNA: TGTGCCAGCAGTGTTAAGATCGGGGTGGCGAACACTGAAGCTTTCTTT. It translates to CASSVKIGVANTEAFF.

This clonotype was seen repeatedly, ten times or more. The CDR3 nucleotides read TGCAGTGCTAGAGTGACAGGGTCATCCTACAATGAGCAGTTCTTC. It translates to CSARVTGSSYNEQFF. J is TRBJ2-1 and V is TRBV20-1; TRBD1 matches 7 bases. Trimming took 1 base from V and 1 from J; bases not matched to a gene: 4. Germline CDR1 DFQATT, CDR2 SNEGSKA (reference sequence). This CDR3 has 15 residues.

This chain uses TRBV18 with TRBJ2-6, with D uncertain. V was cut by 2 bases and J by 2 bases, with 10 bases left in between. CDR1 and CDR2 from the germline V gene are KGHSH and LQKENI. The CDR3 consists of 16 residues. The CDR3, as DNA: TGTGCCAGCTCACCATCCTACAGTACTGGGGCCAACGTCCTGACTTTC. It encodes CASSPSYSTGANVLTF.

This clonotype was observed a few times. The J gene is TRBJ2-3, the V gene TRBV12-3 or TRBV12-4, with 11 bases aligning to TRBD2. V trimming: 6 bases; J trimming: 1 base; junction bases outside the gene matches: 15. The CDR3 has 19 amino acids. The CDR3 protein is CASRGLTGTSGYGTDTQYF. DNA for the CDR3: TGTGCCAGCAGGGGACTAACCGGGACTAGCGGCTACGGCACAGATACGCAGTATTTT.

Comments on this clonotype: Just one base apart from a much larger clone, this may be a read error. The chain is built from TRBV7-9 and TRBJ2-5, with D unresolved. In germline, CDR1 is SEHNR, CDR2 FQNEAQ (reference sequence). CDR3 length: 11 amino acids. V was clipped by 4 bases and J by 4 bases, with 4 bases between them. The CDR3 sequence is CASSCLETQYF. The CDR3, as DNA: TGTGCCAGCAGCTGTCTAGAGACCCAGTACTTC. The full variable domain, in which reference TRBV7-9 and TRBJ2-5 provide the parts outside the CDR3, is DTGVSQNPRHKITKRGQNVTFRCDPISEHNRLYWYRQTLGQGPEFLTYFQNEAQLEKSRLLSDRFSAERPKGSFSTLEIQRTEQGDSAMYLCASSCLETQYFGPGTRLLVL.

This clonotype has at least ten counts. The chain employs TRBV5-3 and TRBJ2-5; D is possibly TRBD1 (6 bases). TRBV5-3 is sorted into the ORF group, with uncertain function. The CDR3 extends over 15 amino acids. V lost 10 bases, J lost 0 bases, and 19 bases lay in between. In DNA, the CDR3 is TGTGCCGGCGGACAGCCAAGACTTAACCAAGAGACCCAGTACTTC. It specifies CAGGQPRLNQETQYF.

This clonotype occurred many times. This chain uses TRBV20-1 with TRBJ2-7; the D gene is possibly TRBD1 (6 bases). Germline CDR1 is DFQATT and CDR2 is SNEGSKA (reference sequence). The V end lost 0 bases, the J end lost 0 bases, and 15 bases lay between the germline ends. The CDR3 spans 16 residues. CDR3 in amino acids: CSARDLGRGSSYEQYV. Written as DNA, the CDR3 is TGCAGTGCTAGAGATCTGGGCAGGGGCAGCTCCTACGAGCAGTACGTC.

At least ten counts were recorded for this clonotype. CDR3 DNA sequence: TGTGCCAGCAGCCGGATCCCCGGCACTGAAGCTTTCTTT. Encoded protein: CASSRIPGTEAFF. This rearrangement joins TRBV5-8 to TRBJ1-1, with no clear D. Germline V lookup: CDR1 SGHTS, CDR2 YDEGEE. The CDR3 loop spans 13 amino acids. The V gene lost 4 bases and the J gene lost 4 bases, with 11 bases spanning the gap.

This clonotype was counted ten times or more. V is TRBV11-2 and J is TRBJ1-5; D ambiguous. Between the trimmed V and J ends, which lost 5 bases and 3 bases, there was a span of 5 bases. Germline V gene sequence: CDR1 SGHAT, CDR2 FQNNGV. This CDR3 has 12 amino acids. The CDR3 loop is CASSENNQPQHF. The CDR3 coding sequence is TGTGCCAGCAGCGAAAACAATCAGCCCCAGCATTTT.

This sequence joins TRBV20-1 and TRBJ1-1, with no clear D. Trimming took 1 base from V and 4 from J, leaving 13 bases between them. The CDR3 length is 14 residues. Per germline, CDR1 DFQATT and CDR2 SNEGSKA (reference sequence). CDR3 sequence (DNA): TGCAGTGCTAGAGGGGTAGGGTCCGGCACTGAAGCTTTCTTT. Its translation is CSARGVGSGTEAFF.

By its share, this clonotype is medium-sized. The chain links TRBV6-5 to TRBJ1-2; the D is unclear. CDR3 size: 15 residues. The V gene's germline CDR1 is MNHEY and CDR2 SVGAGI. Trimming removed 2 bases from V and 2 bases from J, with 12 bases in between. The CDR3 coding sequence is TGTGCCAGCAGTTACCGCTACATGGCCAACTATGGCTACACCTTC. It specifies CASSYRYMANYGYTF.

This chain joins TRBV5-1 and TRBJ2-7; D unresolved. CDR1 and CDR2 (germline): SGHRS, YFSETQ. V gave up 9 bases and J gave up 1 base, with 17 bases separating them. CDR3 size: 14 residues. The CDR3 DNA reads as TGCGCCACCTCGTTTGACTTTCCATCCTACGAGCAGTACTTC. Its translation is CATSFDFPSYEQYF.

This clonotype is labeled as medium-sized (0.01 to 0.1%). The V call is TRBV3-1, the J call TRBJ2-1; TRBD1 matches at 9 bases. There are 15 residues in the CDR3. V dropped 4 bases and J dropped 4; count of bases not matched to a gene: 5. The germline CDR1 and CDR2 sequences are LGHDT and YNNKEL (reference sequence). The CDR3, as DNA: TGTGCCAGCAGCCTTACAGGGGGCAGGTACAATGAGCAGTTCTTC. The encoded protein is CASSLTGGRYNEQFF.

The chain uses TRBV6-2 or TRBV6-3 and TRBJ2-7; a weak D match, TRBD1 (5 bases). V lost 8 bases and J lost 6, with 14 bases in between. CDR1 is MNHEY, CDR2 SVGEGT, per germline. This CDR3 has 12 residues. CDR3 in DNA: TGTGCCAGCGGAAGGGGCCCCGCCGAGCAGTACGTC. Translation: CASGRGPAEQYV.

The chain employs TRBV6-2 or TRBV6-3 and TRBJ2-2, with D tentatively TRBD2 (5 bases). The CDR3 contains 18 residues. CDR1 MNHEY and CDR2 SVGEGT come from the germline V gene. Between the trimmed V and J ends, which lost 8 bases and 0 bases, there was a span of 22 bases. The CDR3 loop reads CASGSTGLRGANTGELFF. DNA of the CDR3: TGTGCCAGCGGCTCAACCGGACTCCGGGGTGCGAACACCGGGGAGCTGTTTTTT.

The chain carries TRBV19 and TRBJ2-7; D gene unclear. Trimming removed 2 bases from V and 5 bases from J, with 10 bases in between. Germline values: CDR1 LNHDA, CDR2 SQIVND (reference sequence). This CDR3 is 13 amino acids long. The CDR3 loop is CASSISLADEQYF. CDR3 in DNA: TGTGCCAGTAGTATAAGTCTGGCGGACGAGCAGTACTTC.

The table lists this clonotype with many counts. The chain recombines TRBV7-2 with TRBJ2-3; possible D gene TRBD2, 5 bases. V lost 1 base and J 0 bases, leaving 8 bases between the germline ends. Germline CDR1 reads SGHTA; CDR2 reads FQGNSA. The CDR3 covers 15 residues. The CDR3 DNA reads as TGTGCCAGCAGCTTAGGGGGAGACAGCACAGATACGCAGTATTTT. Encoded protein: CASSLGGDSTDTQYF.